The next 8 T cell receptor beta chains were all read from a single sample in a study of cytomegalovirus exposure and HLA in healthy donors. With 60 Vbeta and 13 Jbeta primers, the PCR was carried out. The table came from immunoSEQ multiplex PCR; TCRdb's copy has only in-frame clones and leaves some out. Of some 160,000 clones in the sample, 85% were seen once. Specimen: PBMCs. All receptors derive from a man under 40 in good health and CMV-seropositive.

The chain has TRBV7-9 and TRBJ2-5; 10 nucleotides align to TRBD2. Trimming took 7 bases from V and 4 from J; bases not matched to a gene: 3. Looked up from germline, CDR1 is SEHNR and CDR2 is FQNEAQ (reference sequence). The CDR3 is 13 residues long. The CDR3 is CASKAGGLETQYF. The CDR3 DNA reads TGTGCCAGCAAAGCGGGAGGGTTAGAGACCCAGTACTTC.

This clone was recorded only once. This chain links TRBV7-9 with TRBJ2-3; D possibly corresponds to TRBD1 (5 bases). The CDR3 spans 16 residues. Trimming cost V 7 bases and J 0 bases, with 17 bases left between them. Germline-derived CDR1 and CDR2 are SEHNR and FQNEAQ (reference sequence). The CDR3 loop reads CASTQTGAISTDTQYF. CDR3 sequence (DNA): TGTGCCAGCACCCAAACAGGAGCTATAAGCACAGATACGCAGTATTTT.

This clone was seen just once. The V gene is TRBV25-1, the J gene TRBJ1-1; 7 bases are shared with TRBD1. J gave up 5 bases and V 4 bases, and 4 bases lay outside the gene matches. The CDR3 totals 13 residues. Germline lookup yields CDR1 MGHDK and CDR2 SYGVNS. The CDR3 DNA sequence: TGTGCCAGCAGTGTCGGCAGGGGGACTGAAGCTTTCTTT. The encoded protein is CASSVGRGTEAFF.

The rearrangement uses TRBV9 and TRBJ2-2; TRBD2 agrees at 9 bases. The CDR3 runs 16 residues. Unmatched junction bases numbered 5, after V lost 3 bases and J lost 2 bases. Per germline, CDR1 SGDLS and CDR2 YYNGEE. The CDR3 coding sequence is TGTGCCAGCAGCGCGGGACTAGCTTACAACACCGGGGAGCTGTTTTTT. Encoded protein: CASSAGLAYNTGELFF.

V usage is TRBV27 and J usage is TRBJ2-5, with TRBD2 matching 13 bases. Germline assignment: CDR1 MNHEY and CDR2 SMNVEV (reference sequence). With 6 bases clipped from V and 5 bases from J, the junction kept 3 bases outside the gene matches. The CDR3 is made up of 14 amino acids. CDR3 bases: TGTGCCAGCAGACTAGCGGGAGGGCCGGAGACCCAGTACTTC. It specifies CASRLAGGPETQYF.

V gene TRBV5-4 combines with J gene TRBJ1-1; D is possibly TRBD1 (6 bases). Per the germline V gene, CDR1 is SGHNT and CDR2 is YYREEE (reference sequence). CDR3 length: 15 amino acids. Trimming shortened V by 4 bases and J by 1 base, and 14 bases separated the two germline ends. The CDR3: CASSHKRGGNTEAFF. CDR3 coding DNA: TGTGCCAGCAGCCACAAAAGGGGGGGGAACACTGAAGCTTTCTTT.

As for this clone: At one end, the junction sequence differs from germline, possibly due to a read error. The chain recombines TRBV7-9 with TRBJ1-5; D is possibly TRBD1 (6 bases). Per the germline V gene, CDR1 is SEHNR and CDR2 is FQNEAQ (reference sequence). This CDR3 contains 12 residues. Here the CDR3 reads CSSSLGGGPQHF. For the CDR3, the DNA is TGTTCCAGCAGCTTAGGGGGAGGGCCCCAGCATTTT.

This clone occurred a few times. The gene calls are TRBV7-2 and TRBJ1-3, with TRBD1 matching 8 bases. The trim removed 4 bases at V and 8 bases at J, leaving 10 bases unmatched. CDR3 length: 15 residues. CDR1 SGHTA and CDR2 FQGNSA come from the germline V gene. Written as DNA, the CDR3 is TGTGCCAGCAGCTCGACAGGGGCAAAAGCAGACACCATATATTTT. It encodes CASSSTGAKADTIYF.